The clone carrying this TCR beta chain occurred a few times. Its antigen is as yet unknown. These data originate in a study of response to subunit inactivated influenza vaccine. Study-level findings and limits: Each seasonal influenza vaccination, the authors suggested, recruits few new T cells.

TCRdb reprocessed the RT-PCR reads via MiXCR and lists one record per CDR3 protein. Found here are approximately 520,000 distinct CDR3 sequences, roughly 23% of them singletons; the top ten hold over 1.5%. The CDR3 contains 15 residues. The trim removed 4 bases at V and 6 bases at J, leaving 11 bases unmatched. The J gene is TRBJ2-7, the V gene TRBV12-3 or TRBV12-4; 8 positions agree with TRBD2. Sequencing was performed on CD4+ T cells sorted from PBMCs, taken roughly 5 days after vaccination. This receptor was identified in a man aged 50-60 years who received an inactivated influenza vaccine. The CDR3 loop reads CASSSIAGSISEQYF. The CDR3 DNA sequence: TGTGCCAGCAGTTCCATAGCGGGGAGTATCTCCGAGCAGTACTTC.